This TCR beta chain was retrieved from a study of beta chain features in type 1 diabetes. Background on the study: Examination covered approximately 100 million sorted cells spanning all samples.

As regards this clone: Its antigen is currently unknown.

Overall study results and limits: Shorter TCRB CDR3s, moderately but significantly so, marked every one of the four CD4+ subsets in Type 1 diabetes patients. Cells with high TCR expression could be over-represented when cDNA is sequenced. Among patients, naive, central memory and Treg TCRB repertoires appeared more similar than among healthy donors. Patients with type 1 diabetes carried fewer insertions and had more deletions at their VDJ junctions.

Germline V gene lookup returns CDR1 MDHEN and CDR2 SYDVKM. V was pared by 6 bases and J by 2 bases, with 10 bases of the junction left unmatched. There are 17 residues in the CDR3. The sequenced template was cDNA made from the entire isolated RNA. Repertoires were generated with immunoSEQ multiplex PCR, while TCRdb's copy carries only in-frame clones and drops some. The data show under 200,000 clones, 10% seen once. The TCR was taken from a man between 25 and 39 years old with type 1 diabetes. The sequenced material came from central memory CD4+ T cells from blood. This chain uses TRBV28 with TRBJ2-2; 9 bases align to TRBD1. The CDR3 here is CASSRLEGQGNTGELFF. The CDR3 DNA follows: TGTGCCAGCAGCCGCTTGGAGGGACAGGGAAACACCGGGGAGCTGTTTTTT.